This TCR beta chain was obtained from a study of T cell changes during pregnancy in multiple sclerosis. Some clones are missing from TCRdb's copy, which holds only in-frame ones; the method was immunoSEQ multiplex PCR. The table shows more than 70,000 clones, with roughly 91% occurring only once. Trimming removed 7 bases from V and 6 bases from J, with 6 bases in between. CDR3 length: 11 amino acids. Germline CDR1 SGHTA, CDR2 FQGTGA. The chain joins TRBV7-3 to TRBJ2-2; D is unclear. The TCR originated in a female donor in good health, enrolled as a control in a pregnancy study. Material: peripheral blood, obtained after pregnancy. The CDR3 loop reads CASTLAGELFF. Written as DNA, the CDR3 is TGTGCCAGCACCCTCGCCGGGGAGCTGTTTTTT.